This T cell receptor beta chain was recovered during a study of T cell responses to AZD1222 COVID-19 vaccine (dated by TCRdb to the early 2020s). A note on the overall study: AZD1222 recipients whose second dose came at about 4 weeks and those whose second dose came at about 12 weeks were combined into one group, since spike-specific TCR depth and breadth did not differ between the two schedules. Enrollment into the trials was organized by age into subgroups of 18-55, 56-69 and 70-plus years, and those subgroups contained roughly 140, 27 and 60 TCR-sequenced participants, respectively. TCR sequencing covered over 230 trial participants: about 210 given two doses of AZD1222 and 26 given two doses of MenACWY control vaccine. On the study overall, not on this receptor specifically: No day 14 peak-response samples were available, so repertoires were characterized only after the peak T cell response. Reportedly, almost half of the unique spike-specific TCRs recognized epitopes lying outside the regions that are mutated in the B.1.351 and B.1.1.7 variants. CD4 TCRs associated with the vaccine covered the entire spike protein, and the dominant responses were in regions 160-218 and 743-854. Participants were mostly white British, with more females than males. The authors suggested clonal diversity may have been underestimated. Conclusions about previously exposed vaccinees were limited because only six AZD1222 recipients were SARS-CoV-2 seropositive at baseline. A significant rise in spike-specific TCR breadth and depth was observed after two AZD1222 doses relative to day 0 and relative to MenACWY recipients. In the small 56-69-year group, the increase in depth fell short of significance, most likely because of low power.

The CDR3 regions of human TCRbeta chains were analyzed by immunosequencing. The authors processed their data as follows. TCRs in the repertoires were matched against a reference library of SARS-CoV-2-specific TCRs that had been generated with the MIRA antigen-specificity platform. Breadth was defined as the fraction of unique TCRs that were SARS-CoV-2-associated. Depth was defined as the fraction of total T cells that were SARS-CoV-2-associated. Each spike-specific TCR was assigned to its reactive spike region and to a CD4 or CD8 class using the MIRA data. Log10-transformed breadth and depth values were compared by one-way ANOVA with Sidak's multiple comparisons tests. TCRdb limited this immuneACCESS table to in-frame rearrangements with V and J called. A share of clones is missing; checked studies link under half to unresolved V genes, and the rest is unexplained. That table furnishes V, J and clone size, whereas the DNA furnished D and trimming. Present in this sample are 70,000 or so clones, 87% of which were seen just once. 24% of the sample rests with the top ten.

Concerning this clone: Its specific antigen is unknown. No base quality information exists; no much larger clone differs at one position.

From its cysteine to its phenylalanine, the CDR3 spans 15 amino acids. Just the 45-base CDR3 DNA is kept, in frame starting at base 1. CDR1 and CDR2 are drawn from the germline V gene (reference sequence): LNHDA, SQIVND. Trimming removed 1 base from V and 6 bases from J; the gene matches leave 5 bases unexplained. The intended sense of this specimen's time point label: baseline before first vaccination. Vaccinee samples were obtained from the UK trials COV001 and COV002, which included a single-blind randomized controlled phase 2/3 trial of AZD1222 (ChAdOx1 nCoV-19) in healthy adults. For TCRbeta chain sequencing, PBMC samples from trial participants were taken at day 0 and at day 28 after the second dose.

The starting material was peripheral blood, obtained on day 0 of AZD1222 vaccination. Rearrangement joined TRBV19 to TRBJ1-4; 7 bases in between match TRBD1. The receptor was derived from an adult in good health. DNA sequence: TGTGCCAGTAGTATAGGGGGACAGCGGTATGAAAAACTGTTTTTT. Protein translation: CASSIGGQRYEKLFF.